The following is a T cell receptor (beta chain) sequence with its context. Antigen: not known. In eight separate reactions per sample, cDNA was generated. cDNA for TCRalpha and TCRbeta was amplified by nested PCRs of roughly 15 then 9 cycles. Each CDR3 protein gets one entry in TCRdb, which reprocessed the 5' RACE reads and gives no DNA. This sample contains 200,000 to 250,000 distinct CDR3 sequences. The data were obtained in a study of monozygotic twins with inflammatory bowel disease. Study-wide results and limits: Healthy co-twins, by inverse Simpson, had higher TCRbeta diversity than their siblings with IBD.

Germline CDR1 and CDR2: SGHRS and YFSETQ. The CDR3 loop spans 15 amino acids. The chain links TRBV5-1 to TRBJ2-1; the TRBD1 assignment by TCRdb is unverifiable without DNA. The sequencing input was blood. The TCR sequence derives from a human donor with ulcerative colitis or Crohn's disease, or a healthy co-twin of an affected twin (not recorded which). The CDR3 loop is CASSLTGGGNNEQVF.